The sequence of this T cell receptor beta chain was determined in a study of vaccination effects on CD4 cells after COVID-19. Overall study context: The vaccine given was either BNT162b2 or mRNA-1273, in two doses.

Broader study findings: Early post-infection timepoints were absent, and convalescent patients were few.

Before any sequencing was done, the ViraFEST assay used viral peptide pools to expand antigen-specific CD4+ T cells. Culture proceeded for approximately nine days, and CD4+ T cells were then isolated. Nucleocapsid antibodies were negative in the vaccine recipients, who had never had SARS-CoV-2 infection. IL-2 medium took the place of half the medium on both days 3 and 7. The method was immunoSEQ multiplex PCR; TCRdb's version includes in-frame clones alone and lacks a portion of them. The sample contains fewer than 30,000 clones, approximately 76% of which appear only once. A single count supports this clone. Its target is not known. The TCR comes from a human donor who received a COVID-19 vaccine. This specimen consisted of CD4+ T cells from PBMCs cultured with SARS-CoV-2 spike peptides, obtained before COVID-19 vaccination.

Written as DNA, the CDR3 is TGTGCCAGCAGTGAGAGACAGCCTATCGCGGGGGGCTACACCTTC. Its protein is CASSERQPIAGGYTF. The chain is built from TRBV6-1 and TRBJ1-2; D perhaps matches TRBD1 (5 bases). The CDR3 runs to 15 residues. Trimming stripped 3 bases from V and 8 bases from J, with 19 bases between. CDR1 MNHNS and CDR2 SASEGT come from the germline V gene.